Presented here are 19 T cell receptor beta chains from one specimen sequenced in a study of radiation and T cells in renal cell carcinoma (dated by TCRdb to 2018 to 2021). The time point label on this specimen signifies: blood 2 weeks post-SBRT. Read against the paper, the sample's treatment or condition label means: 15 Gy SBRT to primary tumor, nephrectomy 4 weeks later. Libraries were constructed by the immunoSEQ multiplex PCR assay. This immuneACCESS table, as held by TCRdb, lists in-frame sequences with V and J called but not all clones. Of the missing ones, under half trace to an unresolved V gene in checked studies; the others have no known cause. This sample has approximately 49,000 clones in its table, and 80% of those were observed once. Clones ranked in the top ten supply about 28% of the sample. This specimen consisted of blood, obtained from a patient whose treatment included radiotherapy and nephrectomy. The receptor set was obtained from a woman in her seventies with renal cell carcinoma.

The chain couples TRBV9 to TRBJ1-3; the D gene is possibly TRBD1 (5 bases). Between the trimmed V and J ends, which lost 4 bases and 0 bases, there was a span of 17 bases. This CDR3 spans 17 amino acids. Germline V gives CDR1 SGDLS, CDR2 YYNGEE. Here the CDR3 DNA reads TGTGCCAGCAGCCCGGGAAGGCAGGGCGTCTCTGGAAACACCATATATTTT. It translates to CASSPGRQGVSGNTIYF.

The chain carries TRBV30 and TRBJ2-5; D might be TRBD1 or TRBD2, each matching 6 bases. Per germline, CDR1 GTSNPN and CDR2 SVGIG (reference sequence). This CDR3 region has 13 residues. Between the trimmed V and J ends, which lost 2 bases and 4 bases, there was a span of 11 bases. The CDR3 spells CAWSKQGGETQYF. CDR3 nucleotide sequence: TGTGCCTGGAGTAAACAGGGAGGAGAGACCCAGTACTTC.

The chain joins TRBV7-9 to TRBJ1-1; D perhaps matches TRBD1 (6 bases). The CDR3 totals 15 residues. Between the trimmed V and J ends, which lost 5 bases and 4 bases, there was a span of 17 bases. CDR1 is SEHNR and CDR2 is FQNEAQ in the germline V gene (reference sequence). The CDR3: CASSPRQVLSTEAFF. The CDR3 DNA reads TGTGCCAGCAGCCCCCGACAGGTCCTGTCCACTGAAGCTTTCTTT.

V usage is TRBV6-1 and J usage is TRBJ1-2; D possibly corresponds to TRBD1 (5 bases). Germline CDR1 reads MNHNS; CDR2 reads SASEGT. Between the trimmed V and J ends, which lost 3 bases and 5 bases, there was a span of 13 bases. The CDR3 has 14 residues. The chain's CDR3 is CASSESGRGYGYTF. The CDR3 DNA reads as TGTGCCAGCAGTGAGTCGGGGAGGGGATATGGCTACACCTTC.

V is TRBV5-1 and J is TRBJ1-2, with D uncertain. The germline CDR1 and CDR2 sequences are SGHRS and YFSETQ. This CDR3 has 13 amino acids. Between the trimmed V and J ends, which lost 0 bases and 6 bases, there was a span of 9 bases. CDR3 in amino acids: CASSLVGEDGYTF. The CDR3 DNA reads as TGCGCCAGCAGCTTGGTGGGAGAAGATGGCTACACCTTC. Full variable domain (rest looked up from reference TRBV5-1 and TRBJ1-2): KAGVTQTPRYLIKTRGQQVTLSCSPISGHRSVSWYQQTPGQGLQFLFEYFSETQRNKGNFPGRFSGRQFSNSRSEMNVSTLELGDSALYLCASSLVGEDGYTFGSGTRLTVV.

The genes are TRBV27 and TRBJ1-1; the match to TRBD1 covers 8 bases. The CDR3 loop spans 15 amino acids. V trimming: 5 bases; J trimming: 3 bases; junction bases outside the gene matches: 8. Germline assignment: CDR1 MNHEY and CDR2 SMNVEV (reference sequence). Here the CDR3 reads CASSIDDRGHTEAFF. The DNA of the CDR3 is TGTGCCAGCAGTATAGACGACAGGGGCCACACTGAAGCTTTCTTT.

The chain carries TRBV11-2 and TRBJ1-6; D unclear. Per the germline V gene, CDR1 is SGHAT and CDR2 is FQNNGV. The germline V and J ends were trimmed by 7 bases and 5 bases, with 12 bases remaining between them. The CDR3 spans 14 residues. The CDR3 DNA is TGTGCCAGCATGGCCTGGAGGAATAATTCACCCCTCCACTTT. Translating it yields CASMAWRNNSPLHF.

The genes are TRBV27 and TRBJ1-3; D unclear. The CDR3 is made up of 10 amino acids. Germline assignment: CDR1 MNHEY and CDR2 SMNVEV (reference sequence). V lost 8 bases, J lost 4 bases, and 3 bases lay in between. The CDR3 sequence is CASPGNTIYF. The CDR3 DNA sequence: TGTGCCAGCCCCGGAAACACCATATATTTT.

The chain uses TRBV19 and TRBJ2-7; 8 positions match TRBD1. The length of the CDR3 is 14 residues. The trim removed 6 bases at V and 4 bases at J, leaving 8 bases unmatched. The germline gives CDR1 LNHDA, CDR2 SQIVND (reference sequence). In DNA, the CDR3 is TGTGCCAGTAGGGGACCAGGGGGCAATTACGAGCAGTACTTC. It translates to CASRGPGGNYEQYF. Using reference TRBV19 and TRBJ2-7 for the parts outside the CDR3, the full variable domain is DGGITQSPKYLFRKEGQNVTLSCEQNLNHDAMYWYRQDPGQGLRLIYYSQIVNDFQKGDIAEGYSVSREKKESFPLTVTSAQKNPTAFYLCASRGPGGNYEQYFGPGTRLTVT.

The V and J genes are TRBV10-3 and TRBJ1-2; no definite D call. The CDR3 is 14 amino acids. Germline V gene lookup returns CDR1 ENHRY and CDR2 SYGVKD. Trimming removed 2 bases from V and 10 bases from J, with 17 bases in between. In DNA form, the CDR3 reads TGTGCCATCAGTGAGAGGGAAGCTTCAAACGCCTACACCTTC. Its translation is CAISEREASNAYTF.

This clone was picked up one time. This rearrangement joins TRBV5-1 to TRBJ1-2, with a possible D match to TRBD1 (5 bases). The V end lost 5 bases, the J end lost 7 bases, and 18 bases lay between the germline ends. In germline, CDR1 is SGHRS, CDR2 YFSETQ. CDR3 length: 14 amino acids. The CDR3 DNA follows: TGCGCCAGCAGGTTTGAGGGGATAGATGGTGGCTACACCTTC. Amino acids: CASRFEGIDGGYTF.

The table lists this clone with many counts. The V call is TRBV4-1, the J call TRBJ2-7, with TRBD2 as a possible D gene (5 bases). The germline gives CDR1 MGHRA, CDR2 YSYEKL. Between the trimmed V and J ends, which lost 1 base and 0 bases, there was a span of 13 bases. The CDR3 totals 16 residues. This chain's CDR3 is CASSQGSGLSSYEQYF. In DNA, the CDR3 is TGCGCCAGCAGCCAAGGCTCCGGACTCAGCTCCTACGAGCAGTACTTC.

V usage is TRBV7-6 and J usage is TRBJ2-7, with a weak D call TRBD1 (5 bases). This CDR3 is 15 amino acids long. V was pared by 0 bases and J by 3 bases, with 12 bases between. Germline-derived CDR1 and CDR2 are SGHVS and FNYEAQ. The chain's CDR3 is CASSLAQGLVYEQYF. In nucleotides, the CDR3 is TGTGCCAGCAGCTTAGCGCAGGGATTGGTCTACGAGCAGTACTTC.

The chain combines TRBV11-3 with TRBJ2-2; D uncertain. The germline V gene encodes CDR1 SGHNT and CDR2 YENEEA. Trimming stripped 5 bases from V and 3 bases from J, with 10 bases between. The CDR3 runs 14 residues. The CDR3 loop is CASSPKGYTGELFF. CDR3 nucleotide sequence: TGTGCCAGCAGCCCGAAGGGCTACACCGGGGAGCTGTTTTTT.

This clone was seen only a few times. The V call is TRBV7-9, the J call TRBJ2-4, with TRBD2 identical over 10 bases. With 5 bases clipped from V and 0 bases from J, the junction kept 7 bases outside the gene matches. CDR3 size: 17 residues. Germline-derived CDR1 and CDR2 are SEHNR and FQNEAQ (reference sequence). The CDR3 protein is CASSRRTSGVAKNIQYF. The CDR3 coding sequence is TGTGCCAGCAGCAGAAGGACTAGCGGCGTAGCCAAAAACATTCAGTACTTC.

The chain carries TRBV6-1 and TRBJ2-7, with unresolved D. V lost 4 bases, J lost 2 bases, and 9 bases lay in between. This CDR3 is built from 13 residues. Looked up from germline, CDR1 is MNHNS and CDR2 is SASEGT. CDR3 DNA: TGTGCCAGCAGTGTAATGGATCCCTACGAGCAGTACTTC. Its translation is CASSVMDPYEQYF.

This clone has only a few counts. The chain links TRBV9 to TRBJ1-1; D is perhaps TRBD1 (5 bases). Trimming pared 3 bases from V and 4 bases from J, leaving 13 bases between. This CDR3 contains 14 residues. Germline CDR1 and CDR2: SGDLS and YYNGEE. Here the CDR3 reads CASSAGGGVTEAFF. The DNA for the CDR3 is TGTGCCAGCAGCGCCGGCGGGGGGGTCACTGAAGCTTTCTTT. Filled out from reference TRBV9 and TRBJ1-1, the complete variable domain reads DSGVTQTPKHLITATGQRVTLRCSPRSGDLSVYWYQQSLDQGLQFLIQYYNGEERAKGNILERFSAQQFPDLHSELNLSSLELGDSALYFCASSAGGGVTEAFFGQGTRLTVV.

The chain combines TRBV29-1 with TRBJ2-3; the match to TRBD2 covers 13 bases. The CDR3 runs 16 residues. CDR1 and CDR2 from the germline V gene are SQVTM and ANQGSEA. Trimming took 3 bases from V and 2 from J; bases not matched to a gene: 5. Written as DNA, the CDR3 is TGCAGCGTTGACGGACTAGCGGGAGAGACCACAGATACGCAGTATTTT. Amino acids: CSVDGLAGETTDTQYF.

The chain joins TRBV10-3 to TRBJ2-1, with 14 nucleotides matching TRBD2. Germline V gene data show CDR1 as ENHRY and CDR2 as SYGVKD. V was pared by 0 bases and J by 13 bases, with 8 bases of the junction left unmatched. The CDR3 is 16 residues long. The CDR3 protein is CAISESGTSGRGHQFF. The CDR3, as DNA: TGTGCCATCAGTGAGTCCGGGACTAGCGGGAGAGGTCACCAGTTCTTC.